There are many counts of the clone carrying this T cell receptor beta chain. Antigen unknown. Building the TCR beta libraries relied on iRepertoire HTBI primers, and CDR3 regions underwent Arm-PCR. TCRdb analysed the multiplex PCR reads with MiXCR anew, one entry per CDR3 protein. The table shows approximately 400,000 distinct CDR3 sequences, with around 21% occurring only once. Germline loops: CDR1 LGHNT, CDR2 FRNRAP. The CDR3 sequence is 17 residues long. Germline trimming cut 10 bases from V and 1 base from J; bases unmatched to any gene: 14. Time point of the sample: persistent/refractory GD, antithyroid drugs over 5 years with positive TRAb. Making the TCR library involved RNA that had been extracted from PBMCs. This record belongs to a study of regulatory T cells in long-lasting Graves disease. Study-wide points: Persistent patients shared more public clonotypes (2,741) than newly diagnosed patients (around 1,000).

The source material was peripheral blood mononuclear cells (PBMCs), sampled when the disease was refractory, from a patient treated with antithyroid drugs. The chain uses TRBV12-5 and TRBJ1-5; 9 bases align to TRBD1. The sequence was obtained from a female donor with Graves disease. The CDR3 sequence: CAKTPGQGMLSNQPQHF. In DNA form, the CDR3 reads TGTGCTAAAACTCCGGGACAGGGTATGTTGAGCAATCAGCCCCAGCATTTT.